The T cell receptor (beta chain) described here comes from a study of robustness of blood B and T cell sequencing (dated by TCRdb to about 2018). Background for the entire study: The goal of the study was to figure out the amount of peripheral blood required to reliably characterize the TCRbeta and IgG repertoires of an individual. Each of the ten independently drawn blood samples had its TCRbeta and IgG repertoires measured. As technical replicates, two replicate TCRbeta cDNA libraries were prepared from one shared RNA pool derived from a single 10 ml draw. What the study reported, not specific to this receptor: Combining 3 or 4 tubes (about 27-45 ml blood) brought coverage of the top 10,000 TCRbeta clonotypes close to saturation. No improvement in the overlap of rare TCRbeta clonotypes was observed when tubes were pooled, implying that much larger blood volumes would be needed for rare TCRbeta clonotypes to be captured. The 1,000 most abundant TCRbeta clonotypes from the pooled draws were detected in every single 10 ml sample. Immediate fractionation was required for EDTA tubes, so the use of EDTA tubes in multi-site collections was limited. Evidence of cross-contamination, likely caused by batch processing, was seen in one pair of TCRbeta libraries, and the UMI-sequence pairs shared between the two libraries were removed. Of the top 10,000 TCRbeta clonotypes in one technical replicate library, less than 95% were also found in the other technical replicate library. A full plateau was not reached by TCRbeta rarefaction curves, suggesting under-sequencing or many low-abundance clonotypes.

TCRbeta repertoires were measured from mRNA instead of genomic DNA, an approach that captures expressed receptors. Without cell sorting, buffy coat leukocytes were collected into Trizol, and RNA was extracted using the Direct-zol RNA MiniPrep Plus kit. EDTA blood tubes were centrifuged immediately at 4°C to separate plasma, buffy coat and red blood cells. To prepare the library, PCR was applied. The sequencer listed for this sample is Illumina MiSeq. Synthesis of cDNA relied on SMARTScribe reverse transcriptase together with a 5' template-switch oligo that added a universal priming site. A 12-nucleotide random unique molecular identifier (UMI) was carried by the template-switch oligo, and each cDNA molecule was tagged with this UMI. During reverse transcription, chain-specific reverse primers targeted TCRbeta transcripts. Uracil DNA glycosylase treatment was used to remove residual template-switch adapters, and a Qiagen MinElute kit was used to purify the cDNA. For the first PCR, KAPA HiFi HotStart ReadyMix was used for roughly 23 cycles, with amplification split across four 50 ul reactions containing step-out primers. First-round PCR products were gel-purified before further amplification. Illumina Nextera adapters were added in a second 8-cycle PCR, after which libraries were purified and pooled. A 50-nucleotide 5' read captured the UMI barcode for each TCRbeta molecule. Under the source paper's analysis protocol: Using the MIGEC toolkit, reads were grouped by UMI into consensus reads. Final reads were produced by merging forward and reverse consensus reads with PEAR. A custom decontamination script removed identical UMI-sequence pairs shared across libraries, treating them as cross-sample contamination. MIGMAP, a wrapper around IgBLAST, was used to carry out V(D)J assignment and CDR3 extraction. A TCR clonotype was defined by an identical V gene, J gene and CDR3 amino acid sequence; no sequencing was done for CDR1 and CDR2. TCRdb ran its own pipeline on the public reads, namely fastp trimming at Q25 and MiXCR clone calling, and kept in-frame beta chains. Here each entry gathers all rows of one CDR3 protein and keeps the most common genes and DNA. The V and J calls here are based on TCRdb, not the publication. The sample table contains under 1,500 distinct CDR3 sequences; only one count was recorded for about 73% of them. 41% of the sample belongs to the ten largest clones.

V has 7 bases trimmed and J has 3 bases trimmed; junction bases matching no gene number 7. For CDR1 and CDR2, the germline V gene (reference sequence) lists MNHNY and SVGAGI. The CDR3 starts with the cysteine, ends with the phenylalanine, and has 14 residues. This entry keeps only the CDR3 DNA: 42 bases, framed from base 1. A note on this clonotype: Its antigen is not yet known. No clone much larger than this one lies a single base away; base qualities are absent.

The sequence derives from a human donor in good health. The specimen sequenced was peripheral blood. Rearrangement joined TRBV6-6 to TRBJ2-7, and 9 junction bases match TRBD1. The CDR3 region has the sequence CASNQGQGRYEQYF. Read as DNA, the sequence is TGTGCCAGCAACCAGGGACAGGGCCGCTACGAGCAGTACTTC.